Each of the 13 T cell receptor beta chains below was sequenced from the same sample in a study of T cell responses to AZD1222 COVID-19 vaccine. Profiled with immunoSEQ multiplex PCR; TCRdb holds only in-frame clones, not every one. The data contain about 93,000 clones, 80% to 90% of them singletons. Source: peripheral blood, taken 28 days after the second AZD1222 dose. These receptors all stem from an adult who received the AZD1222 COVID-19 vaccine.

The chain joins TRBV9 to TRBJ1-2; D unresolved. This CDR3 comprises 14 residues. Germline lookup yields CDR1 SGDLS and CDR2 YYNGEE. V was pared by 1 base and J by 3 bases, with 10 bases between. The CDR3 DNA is TGTGCCAGCAGCGTACGTGACGCATACTATGGCTACACCTTC. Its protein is CASSVRDAYYGYTF.

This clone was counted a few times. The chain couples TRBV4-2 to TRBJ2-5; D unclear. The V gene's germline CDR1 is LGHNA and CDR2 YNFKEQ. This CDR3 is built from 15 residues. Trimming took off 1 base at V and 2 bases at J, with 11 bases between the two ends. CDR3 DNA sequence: TGTGCCAGCAGCCAAGGTATGGCAGATCAAGAGACCCAGTACTTC. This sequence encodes CASSQGMADQETQYF.

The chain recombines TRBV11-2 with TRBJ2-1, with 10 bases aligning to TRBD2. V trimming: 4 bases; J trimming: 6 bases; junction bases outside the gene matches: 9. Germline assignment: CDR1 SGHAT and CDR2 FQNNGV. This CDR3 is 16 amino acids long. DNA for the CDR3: TGTGCCAGCAGCTCCCATGCGCTAGCGGGGGTCAATGAGCAGTTCTTC. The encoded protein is CASSSHALAGVNEQFF.

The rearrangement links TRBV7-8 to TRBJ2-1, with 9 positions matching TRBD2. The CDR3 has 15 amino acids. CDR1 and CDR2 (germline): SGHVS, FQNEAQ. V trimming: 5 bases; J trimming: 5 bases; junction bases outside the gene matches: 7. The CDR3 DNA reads TGTGCCAGCAGCGCTAGACTAGCGGACAACAATGAGCAGTTCTTC. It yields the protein CASSARLADNNEQFF.

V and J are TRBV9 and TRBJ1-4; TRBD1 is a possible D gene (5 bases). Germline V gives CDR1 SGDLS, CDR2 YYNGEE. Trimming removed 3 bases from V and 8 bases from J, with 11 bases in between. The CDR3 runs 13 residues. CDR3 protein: CASSANRGEKLFF. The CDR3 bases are TGTGCCAGCAGCGCCAACCGGGGGGAAAAACTGTTTTTT.

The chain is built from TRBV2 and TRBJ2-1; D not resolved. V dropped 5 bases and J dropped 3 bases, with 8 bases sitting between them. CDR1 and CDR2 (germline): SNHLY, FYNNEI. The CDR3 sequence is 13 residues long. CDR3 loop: CASSISIYNEQFF. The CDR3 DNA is TGTGCCAGCAGTATTAGCATCTACAATGAGCAGTTCTTC.

The DNA of the CDR3 is TGTGCCAGCAGCCCTCGAACAGGGGTAAACACCGGGGAGCTGTTTTTT. It yields the protein CASSPRTGVNTGELFF. The V and J genes are TRBV9 and TRBJ2-2; 7 bases align to TRBD1. Germline CDR1 is SGDLS and CDR2 is YYNGEE. The trim removed 4 bases at V and 2 bases at J, leaving 8 bases unmatched. CDR3 length: 16 amino acids.

The CDR3 sequence: CASSIANEQFF. For the CDR3, the DNA is TGTGCCAGCAGCATAGCGAATGAGCAGTTCTTC. The chain is built from TRBV5-6 and TRBJ2-1, with a possible D match to TRBD2 (5 bases). Trimming left V 4 bases short and J 7 bases short, with 6 bases between. This CDR3 is 11 amino acids long. Germline V gene data show CDR1 as SGHDT and CDR2 as YYEEEE.

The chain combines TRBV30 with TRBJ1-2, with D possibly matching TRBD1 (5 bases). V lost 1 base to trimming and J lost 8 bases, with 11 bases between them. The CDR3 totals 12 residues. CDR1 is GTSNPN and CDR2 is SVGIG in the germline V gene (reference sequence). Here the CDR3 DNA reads TGTGCCTGGAGTGCCCCCGGGGACGGCTACACCTTC. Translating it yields CAWSAPGDGYTF.

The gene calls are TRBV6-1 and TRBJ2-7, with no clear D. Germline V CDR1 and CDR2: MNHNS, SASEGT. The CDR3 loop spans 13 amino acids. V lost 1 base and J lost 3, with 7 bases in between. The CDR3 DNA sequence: TGTGCCAGCAGTGAAGTTTTATACTACGAGCAGTACTTC. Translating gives CASSEVLYYEQYF.

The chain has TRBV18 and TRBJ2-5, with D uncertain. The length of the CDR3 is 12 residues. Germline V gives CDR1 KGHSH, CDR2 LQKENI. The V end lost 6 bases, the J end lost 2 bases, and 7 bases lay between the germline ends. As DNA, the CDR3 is TGTGCCAGCTCGGATTCGCAAGAGACCCAGTACTTC. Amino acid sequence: CASSDSQETQYF.

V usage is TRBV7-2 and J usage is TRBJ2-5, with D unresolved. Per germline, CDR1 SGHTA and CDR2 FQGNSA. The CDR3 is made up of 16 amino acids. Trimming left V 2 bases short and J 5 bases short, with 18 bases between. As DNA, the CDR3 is TGTGCCAGCAGCTTATATGGGATGATACGATGGGAGACCCAGTACTTC. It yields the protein CASSLYGMIRWETQYF.

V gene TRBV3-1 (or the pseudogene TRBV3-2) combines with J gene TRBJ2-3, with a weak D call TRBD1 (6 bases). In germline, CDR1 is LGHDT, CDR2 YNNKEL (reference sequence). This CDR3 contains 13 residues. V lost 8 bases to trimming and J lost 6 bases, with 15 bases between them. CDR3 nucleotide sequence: TGTGCCAGCGCAGGGGTAACGGGGGATACGCAGTATTTT. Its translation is CASAGVTGDTQYF.